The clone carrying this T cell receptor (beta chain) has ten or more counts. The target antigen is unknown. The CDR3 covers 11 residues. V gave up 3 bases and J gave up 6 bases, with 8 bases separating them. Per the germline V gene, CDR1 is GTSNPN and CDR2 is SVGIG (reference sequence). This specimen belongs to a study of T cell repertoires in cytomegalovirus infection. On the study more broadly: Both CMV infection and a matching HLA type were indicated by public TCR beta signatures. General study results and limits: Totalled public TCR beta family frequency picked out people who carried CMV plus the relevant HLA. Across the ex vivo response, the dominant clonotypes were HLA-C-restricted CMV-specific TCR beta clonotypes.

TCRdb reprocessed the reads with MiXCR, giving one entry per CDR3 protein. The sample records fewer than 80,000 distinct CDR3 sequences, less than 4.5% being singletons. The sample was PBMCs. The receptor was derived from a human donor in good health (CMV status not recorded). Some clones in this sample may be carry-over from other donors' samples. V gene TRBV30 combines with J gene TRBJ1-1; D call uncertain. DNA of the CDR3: TGTGCCTGGAGGTGGGCAGCTGAAGCTTTCTTT. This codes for CAWRWAAEAFF.